Below are 5 T cell receptor beta chains sequenced from a single sample in a study of STAT5B mutations in CD4+ large granular lymphocyte leukemia. Sequencing was performed with immunoSEQ multiplex PCR; in TCRdb, only in-frame clones are kept and a portion is missing. The sample comprises tens of thousands of clones, 81% of which are singletons, and about 4.4% rests with the top ten. The sequenced material came from CD4+ T cells from blood buffy coats. The receptors were sampled from a human donor in good health.

The chain is built from TRBV19 and TRBJ2-7, with 8 bases matching TRBD2. J gave up 6 bases and V 10 bases, and 8 bases lay outside the gene matches. Germline V gives CDR1 LNHDA, CDR2 SQIVND (reference sequence). The CDR3 is 12 amino acids. Here the CDR3 reads CAIQDGGGEQYF. CDR3 bases: TGTGCCATTCAGGACGGGGGGGGCGAGCAGTACTTC.

The chain has TRBV6-1 and TRBJ2-7; D is possibly TRBD1 or TRBD2 (5 bases each). Between the trimmed V and J ends, which lost 3 bases and 7 bases, there was a span of 19 bases. The germline gives CDR1 MNHNS, CDR2 SASEGT. The CDR3 loop spans 15 amino acids. The CDR3 loop is CASSDGAAWYWEQYF. DNA of the CDR3: TGTGCCAGCAGTGACGGGGCCGCGTGGTACTGGGAGCAGTACTTC.

The sample holds a few counts of this clone. As DNA, the CDR3 is TGTGCCAGCAGTTTCTTCCAGGGGATTGGCTACACCTTC. Protein product: CASSFFQGIGYTF. The V call is TRBV28, the J call TRBJ1-2; D may be TRBD1 (6 bases). Germline-derived CDR1 and CDR2 are MDHEN and SYDVKM. Trimming took 3 bases from V and 7 from J, leaving 12 bases between them. The CDR3 consists of 13 residues.

The rearrangement uses TRBV28 and TRBJ2-2; 7 nucleotides agree with TRBD2. Per the germline V gene, CDR1 is MDHEN and CDR2 is SYDVKM. This CDR3 is built from 15 residues. Trimming at V came to 3 bases and at J to 5 bases, leaving 6 bases not matched to a gene. The CDR3 region is CASSLSSGITGELFF. The CDR3 DNA reads as TGTGCCAGCAGTTTGTCCAGCGGGATAACCGGGGAGCTGTTTTTT. Supplemented by reference TRBV28 and TRBJ2-2, the full variable domain reads DVKVTQSSRYLVKRTGEKVFLECVQDMDHENMFWYRQDPGLGLRLIYFSYDVKMKEKGDIPEGYSVSREKKERFSLILESASTNQTSMYLCASSLSSGITGELFFGEGSRLTVL.

A single count supports this clone. This chain connects TRBV7-8 to TRBJ1-3; the match to TRBD1 covers 7 bases. This CDR3 has 14 amino acids. With V trimmed by 4 bases and J by 4 bases, 4 bases remained unmatched. Germline CDR1 is SGHVS and CDR2 is FQNEAQ. The chain's CDR3 is CASSSTGSGNTIYF. In nucleotides, the CDR3 is TGTGCCAGCAGCTCGACAGGGTCCGGAAACACCATATATTTT.